Shown below are 17 T cell receptor beta chains from a single sample sequenced in a study of T-cell reconstitution after alpha-beta-depleted transplantation in children. The authors prepared the TCRbeta library with unique molecular identifiers. MiXCR, applied by TCRdb to the PCR reads, yields one record per CDR3 protein. The table includes approximately 230,000 distinct CDR3 sequences, under 30% detected once. Material: PBMCs, mostly from graft donor cells, obtained 360 days after TCRalphabeta/CD19-depleted stem cell transplant. The receptors come from a female patient aged 2-9 years who had a stem cell transplant for congenital amegakaryocytic thrombocytopenia, so the T cells may come from the graft donor.

This chain uses TRBV12-3 or TRBV12-4 with TRBJ1-1; 7 nucleotides align to TRBD1. The CDR3 is 14 amino acids. The V segment lost 3 bases and the J segment 1 base; nucleotides outside the gene matches: 2. The CDR3 DNA follows: TGTGCCAGCAGTTTCGGGACAGCGAACACTGAAGCTTTCTTT. Protein sequence: CASSFGTANTEAFF.

This clonotype was seen more than once but under ten times. The CDR3 nucleotides are TGTGCCAGCAGTCTCTCAAAGTACAATGAGCAGTTCTTC. This codes for CASSLSKYNEQFF. The J gene is TRBJ2-1, the V gene TRBV27; D is unresolved. V was trimmed by 5 bases and J by 4 bases, leaving 9 bases between them. The germline CDR1 and CDR2 sequences are MNHEY and SMNVEV (reference sequence). This CDR3 spans 13 amino acids.

This clonotype occurred a few times. DNA for the CDR3: TGTGCCACCCGTTCAGGGACGGCCAAAAACATTCAGTACTTC. Amino acid sequence: CATRSGTAKNIQYF. The chain has TRBV6-5 and TRBJ2-4; the D call may be TRBD1 or TRBD2 (5 bases each). The CDR3 runs to 14 residues. V was shortened by 10 bases and J by 1 base, with 14 bases between the two germline ends. Per the germline V gene, CDR1 is MNHEY and CDR2 is SVGAGI.

As DNA, the CDR3 is TGTGCCAGCAGAAGGACAGGGTCCGGGGAGCTGTTTTTT. Translated, it gives CASRRTGSGELFF. The V and J genes are TRBV6-2 or TRBV6-3 and TRBJ2-2; 8 bases map to TRBD1. CDR1 is MNHEY and CDR2 is SVGEGT in the germline V gene. The CDR3 is made up of 13 amino acids. V lost 6 bases to trimming and J lost 6 bases; unmatched junction nucleotides: 3.

The rearrangement links TRBV12-5 to TRBJ2-4, with D possibly TRBD2 on 6 matching bases. Trimming took 3 bases from V and 5 from J, leaving 14 bases between them. Germline values: CDR1 LGHNT, CDR2 FRNRAP. The CDR3 runs 15 residues. The DNA of the CDR3 is TGTGCTAGTGGTTTTCAGCGGCCGGGGGAAAACATTCAGTACTTC. This encodes CASGFQRPGENIQYF.

J is TRBJ2-1 and V is TRBV2; no clear D gene. The CDR3 length is 12 residues. With 7 bases removed from V and 6 bases from J, the gap between germline ends came to 10 bases. Germline V gene data show CDR1 as SNHLY and CDR2 as FYNNEI. CDR3 sequence reads: CASTRLGNEQFF. The DNA for the CDR3 is TGTGCCAGCACCCGACTGGGCAATGAGCAGTTCTTC.

The table lists this clonotype with a few counts. The chain recombines TRBV3-1 with TRBJ2-5, with TRBD2 matching 7 bases. CDR3 length equals 14 residues. V was clipped by 3 bases and J by 5 bases; unmatched bases: 6. The germline gives CDR1 LGHDT, CDR2 YNNKEL (reference sequence). CDR3: CASSQMGGDETQYF. In DNA, the CDR3 is TGTGCCAGCAGCCAGATGGGAGGGGACGAGACCCAGTACTTC.

The chain links TRBV12-3 or TRBV12-4 to TRBJ2-1; 7 bases map to TRBD1. This CDR3 has 15 residues. The V and J ends lost 5 bases and 7 bases, in that order; junction bases with no gene match: 11. CDR3 region: CASSLGAGGKNEQFF. DNA of the CDR3: TGTGCCAGCAGTCTAGGGGCAGGGGGTAAGAATGAGCAGTTCTTC.

The gene calls are TRBV18 and TRBJ1-2; the D is unclear. The CDR3 is made up of 12 amino acids. In germline, CDR1 is KGHSH, CDR2 LQKENI. The V gene lost 6 bases and the J gene lost 7 bases, with 12 bases spanning the gap. In nucleotides, the CDR3 is TGTGCCAGCTCCCCAGTGGGCTTTGGCTACACCTTC. Protein: CASSPVGFGYTF. Combining the CDR3 with reference TRBV18 and TRBJ1-2 gives the whole variable domain NAGVMQNPRHLVRRRGQEARLRCSPMKGHSHVYWYRQLPEEGLKFMVYLQKENIIDESGMPKERFSAEFPKEGPSILRIQQVVRGDSAAYFCASSPVGFGYTFGSGTRLTVV.

This clonotype occurred a few times. The J gene is TRBJ2-7, the V gene TRBV2; D might be TRBD2 (6 bases). Germline-derived CDR1 and CDR2 are SNHLY and FYNNEI. With 3 bases removed from V and 4 bases from J, the gap between germline ends came to 19 bases. The CDR3 runs to 16 residues. CDR3 in amino acids: CASSDRRGPRMYEQYF. CDR3 coding DNA: TGTGCCAGCAGTGACCGGAGGGGACCTCGAATGTACGAGCAGTACTTC.

This clonotype turned up a few times. J is TRBJ1-5 and V is TRBV7-9, with D perhaps TRBD1 (6 bases). Germline-derived CDR1 and CDR2 are SEHNR and FQNEAQ (reference sequence). V lost 6 bases and J lost 3, with 15 bases in between. The CDR3 is 15 residues long. CDR3 amino acids: CASSTTTGINQPQHF. CDR3 DNA: TGTGCCAGCAGTACAACGACAGGAATCAATCAGCCCCAGCATTTT.

In this sample, this clonotype turned up many times. The V and J genes are TRBV7-8 and TRBJ2-4; no clear D gene. The CDR3 runs to 14 residues. V lost 0 bases, J lost 5 bases, and 8 bases lay in between. CDR1 SGHVS and CDR2 FQNEAQ come from the germline V gene. CDR3 sequence reads: CASSLALGENIQYF. CDR3 nucleotides: TGTGCCAGCAGCTTAGCGCTTGGAGAAAACATTCAGTACTTC.

This clonotype was seen more than once but under ten times. This chain uses TRBV5-6 with TRBJ1-2; the match to TRBD1 covers 11 bases. After removal of 3 bases from V and 8 bases from J, the junction contained 9 bases not matched to a gene. The CDR3 runs 15 residues. Per the germline V gene, CDR1 is SGHDT and CDR2 is YYEEEE. CDR3 sequence: CASSSGTGGRGGYTF. CDR3 sequence (DNA): TGTGCCAGCAGCTCCGGGACAGGGGGAAGAGGAGGCTACACCTTC. Looking up the rest from reference TRBV5-6 and TRBJ1-2 gives the full variable domain: DAGVTQSPTHLIKTRGQQVTLRCSPKSGHDTVSWYQQALGQGPQFIFQYYEEEERQRGNFPDRFSGHQFPNYSSELNVNALLLGDSALYLCASSSGTGGRGGYTFGSGTRLTVV.

This chain joins TRBV5-1 and TRBJ2-1; D may be TRBD2 (6 bases). Germline V lookup: CDR1 SGHRS, CDR2 YFSETQ. Trimming removed 0 bases from V and 8 bases from J, with 21 bases in between. CDR3 length: 17 residues. CDR3 in amino acids: CASSLVPPGALVDEQFF. The CDR3 bases are TGCGCCAGCAGCTTGGTTCCTCCGGGAGCATTGGTCGATGAGCAGTTCTTC.

This rearrangement joins TRBV4-1 to TRBJ2-3; either TRBD1 or TRBD2 may fit D (6 bases each). Trimming cost V 1 base and J 1 base, with 15 bases left between them. Germline-derived CDR1 and CDR2 are MGHRA and YSYEKL. The CDR3 has 17 amino acids. The CDR3 here is CASSQVMRDKGTDTQYF. The CDR3 nucleotides read TGCGCCAGCAGCCAAGTGATGCGGGACAAGGGCACAGATACGCAGTATTTT.

This clonotype showed up just a few times. The rearrangement uses TRBV12-3 or TRBV12-4 and TRBJ2-1; the D gene is possibly TRBD1 (5 bases). The V end lost 5 bases, the J end lost 8 bases, and 10 bases lay between the germline ends. This CDR3 is 12 amino acids long. The CDR3 reads CASSLGAHEQFF. The CDR3 nucleotides are TGTGCCAGCAGTCTAGGGGCCCATGAGCAGTTCTTC.

The sample holds many counts of this clonotype. The chain is built from TRBV12-3 or TRBV12-4 and TRBJ1-4; 10 bases are shared with TRBD1. The V and J ends lost 5 bases and 5 bases, in that order; junction bases with no gene match: 2. This CDR3 region has 14 residues. CDR3 region: CASSTTGGNEKLFF. CDR3 nucleotides: TGTGCCAGCAGTACGACAGGGGGCAATGAAAAACTGTTTTTT.